The TCR beta chain under discussion was sequenced for a study of blood T cell repertoires in COVID-19. Across the whole study: Specimens from acute and convalescent COVID-19 originated in the United States, Italy and Spain. Sample material is recorded as cDNA or gDNA derived from T cells, B-cell-depleted T cells, or PBMCs.

This CDR3 is built from 15 residues. Deletions cut 6 bases from V and 4 bases from J, with 15 bases between. The germline V gene encodes CDR1 MNHEY and CDR2 SVGAGI. Authors' data handling: It was from reference gene primer amplification that nucleated cell counts were estimated. The table came from immunoSEQ multiplex PCR; TCRdb's copy has only in-frame clones and leaves some out. The DNA gave D and trimming, while V, J and clone size come from that table. The sample has approximately 130,000 clones, around 88% seen once; the top ten hold over 5%. The sequence was collected from an elderly man with active or convalescent COVID-19. Specimen: peripheral blood. This chain uses TRBV6-5 with TRBJ2-2; D possibly corresponds to TRBD1 (6 bases). The CDR3 region is CASSFQGWGTGELFF. The CDR3 DNA sequence: TGTGCCAGCAGCTTCCAGGGGTGGGGCACCGGGGAGCTGTTTTTT.